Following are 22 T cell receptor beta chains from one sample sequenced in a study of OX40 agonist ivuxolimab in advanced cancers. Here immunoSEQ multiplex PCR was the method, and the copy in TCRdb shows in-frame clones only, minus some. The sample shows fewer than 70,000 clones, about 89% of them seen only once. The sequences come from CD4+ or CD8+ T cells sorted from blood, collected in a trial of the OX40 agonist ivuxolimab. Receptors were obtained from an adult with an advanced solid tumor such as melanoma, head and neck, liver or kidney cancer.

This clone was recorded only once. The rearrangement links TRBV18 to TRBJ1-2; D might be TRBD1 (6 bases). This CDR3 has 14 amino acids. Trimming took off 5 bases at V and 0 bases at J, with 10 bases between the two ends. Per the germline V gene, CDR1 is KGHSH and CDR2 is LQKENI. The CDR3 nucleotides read TGTGCCAGCTCAATGGACAGATCTAACTATGGCTACACCTTC. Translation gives CASSMDRSNYGYTF. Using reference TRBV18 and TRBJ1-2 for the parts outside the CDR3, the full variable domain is NAGVMQNPRHLVRRRGQEARLRCSPMKGHSHVYWYRQLPEEGLKFMVYLQKENIIDESGMPKERFSAEFPKEGPSILRIQQVVRGDSAAYFCASSMDRSNYGYTFGSGTRLTVV.

In DNA, the CDR3 is TGTGCCAGCAGCGCTAGGGACAGGGTGGATGGCTACACCTTC. The encoded protein is CASSARDRVDGYTF. V and J are TRBV2 and TRBJ1-2; 9 bases map to TRBD1. The V gene end was trimmed by 6 bases and the J gene end by 6 bases; junction bases not matched to a gene: 8. Germline V CDR1 and CDR2: SNHLY, FYNNEI. The CDR3 spans 14 residues.

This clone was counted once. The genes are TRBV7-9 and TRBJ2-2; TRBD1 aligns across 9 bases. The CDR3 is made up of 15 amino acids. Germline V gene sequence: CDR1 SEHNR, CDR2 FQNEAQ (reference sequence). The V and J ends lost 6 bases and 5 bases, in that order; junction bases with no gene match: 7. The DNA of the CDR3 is TGTGCCAGCAGACGGACAGGGGAAGTTACCGGGGAGCTGTTTTTT. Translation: CASRRTGEVTGELFF.

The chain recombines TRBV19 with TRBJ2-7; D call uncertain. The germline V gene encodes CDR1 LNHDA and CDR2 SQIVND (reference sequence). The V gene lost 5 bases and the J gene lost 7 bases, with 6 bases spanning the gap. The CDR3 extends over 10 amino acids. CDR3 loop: CASSPPEQYF. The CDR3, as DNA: TGTGCCAGTAGTCCTCCAGAGCAGTACTTC.

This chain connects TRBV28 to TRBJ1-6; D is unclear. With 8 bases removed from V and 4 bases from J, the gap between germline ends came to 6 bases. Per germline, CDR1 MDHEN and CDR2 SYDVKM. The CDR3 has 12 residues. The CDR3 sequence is CASGNYNSPLHF. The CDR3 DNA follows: TGTGCCAGCGGAAATTATAATTCACCCCTCCACTTT.

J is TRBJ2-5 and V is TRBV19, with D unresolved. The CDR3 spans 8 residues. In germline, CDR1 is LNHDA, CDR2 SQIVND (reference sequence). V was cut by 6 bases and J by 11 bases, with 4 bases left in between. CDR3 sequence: CASSPQYF. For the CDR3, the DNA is TGTGCCAGTAGCCCGCAGTACTTC.

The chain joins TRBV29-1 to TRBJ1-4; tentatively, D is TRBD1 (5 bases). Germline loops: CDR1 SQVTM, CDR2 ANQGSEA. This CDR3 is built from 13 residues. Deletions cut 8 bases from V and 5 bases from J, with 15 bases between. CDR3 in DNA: TGCAGCACCCGGGGGGGACCAAATGAAAAACTGTTTTTT. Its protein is CSTRGGPNEKLFF.

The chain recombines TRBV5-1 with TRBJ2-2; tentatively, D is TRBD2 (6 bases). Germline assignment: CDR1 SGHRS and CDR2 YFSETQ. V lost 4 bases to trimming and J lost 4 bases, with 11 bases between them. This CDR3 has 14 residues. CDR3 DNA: TGCGCCAGCAGCCCGGCGGGGAGCACCGGGGAGCTGTTTTTT. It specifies CASSPAGSTGELFF.

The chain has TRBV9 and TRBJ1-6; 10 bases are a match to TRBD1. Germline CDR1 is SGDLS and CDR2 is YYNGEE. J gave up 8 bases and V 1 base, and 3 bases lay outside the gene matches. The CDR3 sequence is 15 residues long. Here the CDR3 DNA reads TGTGCCAGCAGCGTAATGGACAGGGGGGATTCACCCCTCCACTTT. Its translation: CASSVMDRGDSPLHF.

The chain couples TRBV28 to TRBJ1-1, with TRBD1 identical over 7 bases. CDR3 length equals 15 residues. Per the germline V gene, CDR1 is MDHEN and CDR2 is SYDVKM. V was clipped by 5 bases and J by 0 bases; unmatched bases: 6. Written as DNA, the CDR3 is TGTGCCAGCAGTAGCCCGGGACAGATGAACACTGAAGCTTTCTTT. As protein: CASSSPGQMNTEAFF.

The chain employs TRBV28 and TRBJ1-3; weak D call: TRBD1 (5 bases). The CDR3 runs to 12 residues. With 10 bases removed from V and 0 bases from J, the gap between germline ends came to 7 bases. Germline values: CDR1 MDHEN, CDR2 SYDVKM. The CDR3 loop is CATRVSGNTIYF. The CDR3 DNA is TGTGCCACCAGGGTCTCTGGAAACACCATATATTTT.

The DNA for the CDR3 is TGTGCCAGCTCACCCGGGACAGGGGGGGGAGGCACTGAAGCTTTCTTT. Translating it yields CASSPGTGGGGTEAFF. V gene TRBV18 combines with J gene TRBJ1-1, with 11 bases lining up with TRBD1. This CDR3 is built from 16 residues. J lost 4 bases, V lost 3 bases, and 7 bases had no gene match. Germline loops: CDR1 KGHSH, CDR2 LQKENI.

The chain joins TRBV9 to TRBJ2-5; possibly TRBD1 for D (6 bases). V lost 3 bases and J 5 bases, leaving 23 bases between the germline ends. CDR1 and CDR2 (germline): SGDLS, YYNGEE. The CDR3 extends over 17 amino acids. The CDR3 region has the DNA TGTGCCAGCAGCGCCGTCCCCACAGGGTCCGGGTTGGAGACCCAGTACTTC. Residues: CASSAVPTGSGLETQYF.

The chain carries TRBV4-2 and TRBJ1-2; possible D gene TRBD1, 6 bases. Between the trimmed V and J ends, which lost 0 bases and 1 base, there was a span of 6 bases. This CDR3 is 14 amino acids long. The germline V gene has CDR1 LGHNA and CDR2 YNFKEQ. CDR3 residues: CASSQEGGNYGYTF. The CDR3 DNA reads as TGTGCCAGCAGCCAAGAAGGGGGTAACTATGGCTACACCTTC.

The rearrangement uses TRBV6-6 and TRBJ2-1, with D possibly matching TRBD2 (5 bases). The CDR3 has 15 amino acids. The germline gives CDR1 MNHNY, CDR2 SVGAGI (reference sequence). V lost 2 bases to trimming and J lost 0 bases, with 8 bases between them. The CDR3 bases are TGTGCCAGCAGTTACGGGAGATACTCCTACAATGAGCAGTTCTTC. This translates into CASSYGRYSYNEQFF.

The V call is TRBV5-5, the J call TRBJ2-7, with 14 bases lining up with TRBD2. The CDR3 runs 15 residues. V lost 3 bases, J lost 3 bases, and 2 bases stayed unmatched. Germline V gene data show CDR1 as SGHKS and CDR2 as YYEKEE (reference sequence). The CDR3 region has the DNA TGTGCCAGCAGCTGGGGACTAGCGGGAGTCTACGAGCAGTACTTC. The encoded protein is CASSWGLAGVYEQYF.

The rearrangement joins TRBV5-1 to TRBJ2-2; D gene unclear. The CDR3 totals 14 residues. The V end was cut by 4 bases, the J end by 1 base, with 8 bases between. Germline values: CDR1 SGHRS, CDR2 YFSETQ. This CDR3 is CASSKDQNTGELFF. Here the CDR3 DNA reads TGCGCCAGCAGCAAGGACCAGAACACCGGGGAGCTGTTTTTT.

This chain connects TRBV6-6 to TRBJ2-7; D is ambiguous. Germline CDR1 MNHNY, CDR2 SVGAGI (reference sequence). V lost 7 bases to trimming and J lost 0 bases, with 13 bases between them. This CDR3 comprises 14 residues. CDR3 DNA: TGTGCCAGCACTATGACCCAGATCTCCTACGAGCAGTACTTC. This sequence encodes CASTMTQISYEQYF.

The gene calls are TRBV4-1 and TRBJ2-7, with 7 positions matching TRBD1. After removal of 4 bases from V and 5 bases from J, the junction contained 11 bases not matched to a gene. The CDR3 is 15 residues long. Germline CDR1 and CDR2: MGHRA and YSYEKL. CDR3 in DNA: TGCGCCAGCAGCCCTAACGGCAGGGGGAAAGACGAGCAGTACTTC. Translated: CASSPNGRGKDEQYF.

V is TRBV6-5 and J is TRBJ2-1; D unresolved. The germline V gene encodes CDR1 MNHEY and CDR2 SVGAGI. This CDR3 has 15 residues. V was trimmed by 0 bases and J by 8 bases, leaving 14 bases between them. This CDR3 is CASSYSHRGRDEQFF. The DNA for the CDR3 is TGTGCCAGCAGTTACTCGCACCGCGGAAGGGATGAGCAGTTCTTC.

The CDR3 is CASSRQGRTREKLFF. CDR3 sequence (DNA): TGTGCCAGCAGTCGGCAGGGCCGCACAAGGGAAAAACTGTTTTTT. The chain recombines TRBV28 with TRBJ1-4, with TRBD1 as a possible D gene (5 bases). Germline lookup yields CDR1 MDHEN and CDR2 SYDVKM. The CDR3 spans 15 residues. Trimming took 5 bases from V and 8 from J, leaving 18 bases between them.

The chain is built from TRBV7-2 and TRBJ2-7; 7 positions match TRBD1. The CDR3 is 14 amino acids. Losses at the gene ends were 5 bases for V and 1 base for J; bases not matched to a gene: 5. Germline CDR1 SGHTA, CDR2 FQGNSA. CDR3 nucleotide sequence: TGTGCCAGCAGCCCCCGACAGGGATCCTACGAGCAGTACTTC. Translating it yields CASSPRQGSYEQYF.